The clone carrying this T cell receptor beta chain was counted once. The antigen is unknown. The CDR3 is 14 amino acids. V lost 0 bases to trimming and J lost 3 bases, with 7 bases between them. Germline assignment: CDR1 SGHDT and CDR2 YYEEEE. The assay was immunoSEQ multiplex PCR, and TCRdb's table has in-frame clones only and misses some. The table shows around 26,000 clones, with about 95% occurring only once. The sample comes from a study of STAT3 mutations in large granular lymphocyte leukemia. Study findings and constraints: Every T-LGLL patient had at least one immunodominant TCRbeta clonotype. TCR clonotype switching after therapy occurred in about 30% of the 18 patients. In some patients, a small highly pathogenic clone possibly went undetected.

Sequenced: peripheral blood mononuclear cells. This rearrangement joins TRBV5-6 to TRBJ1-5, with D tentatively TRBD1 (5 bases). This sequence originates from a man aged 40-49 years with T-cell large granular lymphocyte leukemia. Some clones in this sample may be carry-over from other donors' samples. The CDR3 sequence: CASSLVGANQPQHF. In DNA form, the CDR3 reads TGTGCCAGCAGCTTGGTAGGGGCCAATCAGCCCCAGCATTTT.